This note documents a single T cell receptor (beta chain) sequence. The germline V gene encodes CDR1 PRHDT and CDR2 FYEKMQ (reference sequence). The CDR3 is 14 residues long. V lost 1 base and J lost 8; bases outside the gene matches: 5. These data belong to a study of blood T cell repertoires in COVID-19. Study as a whole: There were acute and convalescent COVID-19 samples, and they came from the United States, Italy and Spain. The analysed material was cDNA or gDNA that came from T cells, B-cell-depleted T cells, or PBMCs.

Original processing notes: Amplification of reference gene primers provided the estimated nucleated cell counts. Clones were read by immunoSEQ multiplex PCR, and TCRdb kept only the in-frame ones, dropping some. V, J and clone size are taken as reported in that table, and D and trimming were inferred from the DNA itself. The data show a few hundred thousand clones, approximately 86% seen once. In terms of age and location, participants ranged from roughly 18 to 95 years and lived in under 30 US areas. Sequencing was performed on PBMCs or T cells enriched from blood (not recorded which). This receptor was taken from a woman aged 40-49 years with acute COVID-19. The chain is built from TRBV13 and TRBJ1-2; the match to TRBD1 covers 9 bases. CDR3 DNA: TGTGCCAGCAGCTTAGCACAGGGGGCTTACGGCTACACCTTC. As protein: CASSLAQGAYGYTF.